What follows are 21 T cell receptor beta chains derived from one specimen sequenced in a study of control samples from healthy donors and cancer patients. Clones were read by immunoSEQ multiplex PCR, and TCRdb kept only the in-frame ones, dropping some. The sample includes around 140,000 clones, roughly 89% seen only once; the top ten take about 5.5%. The specimen was blood. The receptors stem from a man aged 18 to 29 in good health.

The count of this clone is one. The chain is built from TRBV2 and TRBJ2-7; TRBD2 agrees at 7 bases. The CDR3 consists of 15 residues. Germline-derived CDR1 and CDR2 are SNHLY and FYNNEI. V gave up 7 bases and J gave up 4 bases; unmatched junction bases: 13. The CDR3 region has the DNA TGTGCCAGCATCCCCCCCGCGGGGGTGGATTACGAGCAGTACTTC. Protein product: CASIPPAGVDYEQYF.

This clone was recorded once. The CDR3 nucleotides are TGTGCCAGCAGCCCCCGGAACACCGCGGGTAATTCACCCCTCCACTTT. It is translated as CASSPRNTAGNSPLHF. The chain links TRBV7-6 to TRBJ1-6; D call uncertain. V lost 5 bases, J lost 6 bases, and 17 bases lay in between. Germline CDR1 SGHVS, CDR2 FNYEAQ. The CDR3 runs 16 residues.

J is TRBJ1-2 and V is TRBV2, with 8 bases lining up with TRBD1. Germline V CDR1 and CDR2: SNHLY, FYNNEI. The CDR3 length is 14 residues. The V segment lost 4 bases and the J segment 3 bases; nucleotides outside the gene matches: 4. CDR3 loop: CASSGQGAHYGYTF. CDR3 bases: TGTGCCAGCAGTGGTCAGGGGGCGCACTATGGCTACACCTTC.

The gene calls are TRBV6-6 and TRBJ1-4, with 9 bases identical to TRBD1. CDR1 and CDR2 from the germline V gene are MNHNY and SVGAGI (reference sequence). Germline trimming cut 5 bases from V and 7 bases from J; bases unmatched to any gene: 14. The CDR3 runs 17 residues. Written as DNA, the CDR3 is TGTGCCAGCAGTCCTGTCCCGGGACAGGGAATGGCTGAAAAACTGTTTTTT. Its translation is CASSPVPGQGMAEKLFF.

The CDR3 region is CSVSLANGNTEAFF. In DNA, the CDR3 is TGCAGCGTTTCATTAGCCAACGGGAACACTGAAGCTTTCTTT. The chain recombines TRBV29-1 with TRBJ1-1; no clear D gene. The V end was cut by 5 bases, the J end by 1 base, with 14 bases between. The CDR3 has 14 amino acids. In germline, CDR1 is SQVTM, CDR2 ANQGSEA.

This clone was seen a handful of times. The V gene is TRBV6-4, the J gene TRBJ1-6, with TRBD1 matching over 7 bases. In germline, CDR1 is MRHNA, CDR2 SNTAGT. The V and J ends lost 2 bases and 8 bases, in that order; junction bases with no gene match: 0. The CDR3 is made up of 13 amino acids. CDR3 in amino acids: CASSDRGHSPLHF. The DNA for the CDR3 is TGTGCCAGCAGTGACAGGGGGCATTCACCCCTCCACTTT.

The chain carries TRBV5-1 and TRBJ1-2; D is unresolved. CDR1 is SGHRS and CDR2 is YFSETQ in the germline V gene. V shed 4 bases and J shed 4 bases, with 17 bases lying between them. The length of the CDR3 is 15 residues. The CDR3 loop reads CASSTGRTQTYGYTF. Written as DNA, the CDR3 is TGCGCCAGCAGCACCGGCCGTACTCAGACCTATGGCTACACCTTC. Variable domain in full (rest from reference TRBV5-1 and TRBJ1-2): KAGVTQTPRYLIKTRGQQVTLSCSPISGHRSVSWYQQTPGQGLQFLFEYFSETQRNKGNFPGRFSGRQFSNSRSEMNVSTLELGDSALYLCASSTGRTQTYGYTFGSGTRLTVV.

The gene calls are TRBV25-1 and TRBJ2-3; D is ambiguous. There are 12 residues in the CDR3. The germline CDR1 and CDR2 sequences are MGHDK and SYGVNS. Trimming shortened V by 4 bases and J by 0 bases, and 2 bases separated the two germline ends. The CDR3 nucleotides read TGTGCCAGCAGTGCTAGCACAGATACGCAGTATTTT. Translation: CASSASTDTQYF.

CDR3 nucleotides: TGCGCCAGCAGTCAATCCCCGGGGGCCAATCAGCCCCAGCATTTT. Translated: CASSQSPGANQPQHF. The chain joins TRBV23-1 to TRBJ1-5; D is perhaps TRBD1 (6 bases). TRBV23-1 is sorted into the ORF group, with uncertain function. The CDR3 has 15 amino acids. The V end was cut by 0 bases, the J end by 3 bases, with 9 bases between.

The chain couples TRBV6-2 or TRBV6-3 to TRBJ2-3; D is perhaps TRBD2 (6 bases). In germline, CDR1 is MNHEY, CDR2 SVGEGT. There are 17 residues in the CDR3. The V end was cut by 6 bases, the J end by 2 bases, with 21 bases between. The CDR3 DNA sequence: TGTGCCAGCAGCTCTTGGGGGGAGACTCTAAACACAGATACGCAGTATTTT. This translates into CASSSWGETLNTDTQYF.

V is TRBV6-1 and J is TRBJ2-7, with D perhaps TRBD2 (7 bases). CDR3 length: 16 residues. Germline CDR1 is MNHNS and CDR2 is SASEGT. Trimming took off 2 bases at V and 3 bases at J, with 17 bases between the two ends. The CDR3 protein is CASSELGGGHLYEQYF. The CDR3 region has the DNA TGTGCCAGCAGTGAATTGGGCGGGGGACACCTCTACGAGCAGTACTTC.

V gene TRBV5-1 combines with J gene TRBJ2-5; 8 positions agree with TRBD1. The trim removed 3 bases at V and 3 bases at J, leaving 7 bases unmatched. Germline V lookup: CDR1 SGHRS, CDR2 YFSETQ. CDR3 length equals 15 residues. The CDR3 DNA reads as TGCGCCAGCAGCTCGTCCGGGACAGGTGAAGAGACCCAGTACTTC. Translation: CASSSSGTGEETQYF. The variable domain in full, with the rest retrieved from reference TRBV5-1 and TRBJ2-5, is KAGVTQTPRYLIKTRGQQVTLSCSPISGHRSVSWYQQTPGQGLQFLFEYFSETQRNKGNFPGRFSGRQFSNSRSEMNVSTLELGDSALYLCASSSSGTGEETQYFGPGTRLLVL.

The CDR3 reads CASSPTGYGGYTF. In DNA form, the CDR3 reads TGTGCCAGCAGCCCGACAGGGTATGGTGGCTACACCTTC. The rearrangement uses TRBV6-5 and TRBJ1-2; 7 bases line up with TRBD1. Germline V CDR1 and CDR2: MNHEY, SVGAGI. This CDR3 is 13 amino acids long. J was trimmed by 7 bases and V by 6 bases; bases with no gene match: 8.

The chain joins TRBV4-1 to TRBJ1-3; D ambiguous. The CDR3 loop spans 13 amino acids. Deletions cut 3 bases from V and 6 bases from J, with 9 bases between. Germline-derived CDR1 and CDR2 are MGHRA and YSYEKL. DNA for the CDR3: TGCGCCAGCAGCCAGGTCGCGGCAAACACCATATATTTT. This codes for CASSQVAANTIYF.

This sequence joins TRBV5-1 and TRBJ1-4; D is uncertain. V shed 4 bases and J shed 8 bases, with 9 bases lying between them. The CDR3 has 12 amino acids. Germline V CDR1 and CDR2: SGHRS, YFSETQ. The CDR3 protein is CASSRDFEKLFF. DNA for the CDR3: TGCGCCAGCAGCAGGGATTTCGAAAAACTGTTTTTT.

The chain links TRBV9 to TRBJ2-5; D uncertain. V was trimmed by 4 bases and J by 7 bases, leaving 11 bases between them. The CDR3 contains 12 residues. Germline V gives CDR1 SGDLS, CDR2 YYNGEE. CDR3 loop: CASSSQAGTQYF. The CDR3 DNA reads TGTGCCAGCAGCTCCCAGGCAGGGACCCAGTACTTC.

The V and J genes are TRBV7-9 and TRBJ1-2; D remains ambiguous. V was cut by 0 bases and J by 4 bases, with 12 bases left in between. CDR1 and CDR2 (germline): SEHNR, FQNEAQ (reference sequence). This CDR3 is built from 15 residues. CDR3 sequence (DNA): TGTGCCAGCAGCTTAGCATACAACAGCTCCTATGGCTACACCTTC. Protein: CASSLAYNSSYGYTF.

The gene calls are TRBV6-1 and TRBJ2-7; a possible D gene is TRBD2 (6 bases). Looked up from germline, CDR1 is MNHNS and CDR2 is SASEGT. The V end lost 2 bases, the J end lost 2 bases, and 13 bases lay between the germline ends. CDR3 length: 15 amino acids. CDR3 sequence: CASSEPGLTTYEQYF. The CDR3, as DNA: TGTGCCAGCAGTGAACCGGGACTGACGACCTACGAGCAGTACTTC.

The chain couples TRBV6-4 to TRBJ2-1, with 8 bases aligning to TRBD1. The CDR3 is 17 residues long. Germline V gene lookup returns CDR1 MRHNA and CDR2 SNTAGT. Trimming removed 2 bases from V and 8 bases from J; junction bases left unmatched: 14. CDR3 coding DNA: TGTGCCAGCAGTGACCGTTCCCTCCGGACAGGGATCGATGAGCAGTTCTTC. Amino acid sequence: CASSDRSLRTGIDEQFF.

On this clone: At one of its ends the junction is not consistent with the germline gene, which may arise from a read error. Additional DNA sequences in this sample encode the identical CDR3. This chain connects TRBV10-3 to TRBJ1-2; a weak D match, TRBD1 (6 bases). The CDR3 spans 15 residues. The germline gives CDR1 ENHRY, CDR2 SYGVKD. The DNA of the CDR3 is TGCGCCATCATGGACGTAAGGGGGAGAGGATATGGCTACACCTTC. It yields the protein CAIMDVRGRGYGYTF.

V usage is TRBV9 and J usage is TRBJ1-1; TRBD1 agrees at 7 bases. V gave up 5 bases and J gave up 2 bases; unmatched junction bases: 6. Germline assignment: CDR1 SGDLS and CDR2 YYNGEE. The CDR3 spans 14 residues. The CDR3 coding sequence is TGTGCCAGCAGACCCTGGGACAGTAACACTGAAGCTTTCTTT. Protein sequence: CASRPWDSNTEAFF.